This entry describes one T cell receptor (beta chain). This record belongs to a study of T cells in Graves' hyperthyroidism and ophthalmopathy. Looked up from germline, CDR1 is DFQATT and CDR2 is SNEGSKA (reference sequence). The V end was cut by 2 bases, the J end by 3 bases, with 11 bases between. The CDR3 is 13 amino acids. Amplification of TCR beta CDR3 regions used RNA as the template. First-round RT-PCR of the TCR CDR3 relied on the HTBI primer set. Using its own MiXCR run on the multiplex PCR reads, TCRdb lists one record per CDR3 protein. The sample lists about 600,000 distinct CDR3 sequences; 12% to 15% were seen once.

This receptor was taken from a woman aged 18-30 years with Graves' ophthalmopathy. V is TRBV20-1 and J is TRBJ2-7; D could derive from TRBD1 or TRBD2 (6 bases each). The material sequenced was blood. The CDR3 loop reads CSARLGGYYEQYF. The DNA for the CDR3 is TGCAGTGCTAGACTAGGGGGGTACTACGAGCAGTACTTC.